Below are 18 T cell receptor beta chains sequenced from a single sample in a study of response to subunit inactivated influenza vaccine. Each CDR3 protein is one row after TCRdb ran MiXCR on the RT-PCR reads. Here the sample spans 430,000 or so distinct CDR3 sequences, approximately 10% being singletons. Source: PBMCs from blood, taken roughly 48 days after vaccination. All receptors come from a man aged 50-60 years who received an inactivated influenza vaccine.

CDR3 bases: TGTGCCAGCAGCTTAGGAGGGGCGTTCACCGGGGAGCTGTTTTTT. As protein: CASSLGGAFTGELFF. The chain carries TRBV7-8 and TRBJ2-2; D is tentatively TRBD1 or TRBD2 (5 bases each). The germline V and J ends were trimmed by 1 base and 4 bases, with 10 bases remaining between them. The CDR3 runs 15 residues. Germline V gene data show CDR1 as SGHVS and CDR2 as FQNEAQ.

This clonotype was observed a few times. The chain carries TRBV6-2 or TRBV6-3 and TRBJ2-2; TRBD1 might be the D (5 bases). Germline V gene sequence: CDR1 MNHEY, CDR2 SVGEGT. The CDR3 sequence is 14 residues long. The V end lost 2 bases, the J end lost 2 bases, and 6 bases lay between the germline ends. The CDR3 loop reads CASSYDSNTGELFF. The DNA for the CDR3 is TGTGCCAGCAGTTACGACAGCAACACCGGGGAGCTGTTTTTT.

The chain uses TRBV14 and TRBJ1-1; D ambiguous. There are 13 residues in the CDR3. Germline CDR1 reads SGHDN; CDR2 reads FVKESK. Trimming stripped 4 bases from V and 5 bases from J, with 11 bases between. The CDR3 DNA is TGTGCCAGCAGCCCACGGGAGAGGACTGAAGCTTTCTTT. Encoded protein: CASSPRERTEAFF.

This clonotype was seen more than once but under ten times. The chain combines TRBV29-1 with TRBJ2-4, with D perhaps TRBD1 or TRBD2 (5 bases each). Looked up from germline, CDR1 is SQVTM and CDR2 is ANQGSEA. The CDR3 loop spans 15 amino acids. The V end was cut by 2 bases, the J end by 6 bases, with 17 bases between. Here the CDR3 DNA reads TGCAGCGTTGAACTAACAACGACAGAGGGAAACATTCAGTACTTC. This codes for CSVELTTTEGNIQYF.

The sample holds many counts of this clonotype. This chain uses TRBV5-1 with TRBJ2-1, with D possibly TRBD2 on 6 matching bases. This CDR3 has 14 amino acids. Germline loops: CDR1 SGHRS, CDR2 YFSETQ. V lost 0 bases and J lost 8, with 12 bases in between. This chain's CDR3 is CASSLGRVGDEQFF. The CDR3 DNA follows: TGCGCCAGCAGCTTGGGGAGGGTCGGGGATGAGCAGTTCTTC.

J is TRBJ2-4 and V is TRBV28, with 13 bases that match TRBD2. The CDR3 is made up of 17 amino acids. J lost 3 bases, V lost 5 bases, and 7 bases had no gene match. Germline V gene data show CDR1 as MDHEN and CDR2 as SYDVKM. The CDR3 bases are TGTGCCAGCAGTCCCGGACTAGCGGGGGTACACAAAAACATTCAGTACTTC. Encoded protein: CASSPGLAGVHKNIQYF.

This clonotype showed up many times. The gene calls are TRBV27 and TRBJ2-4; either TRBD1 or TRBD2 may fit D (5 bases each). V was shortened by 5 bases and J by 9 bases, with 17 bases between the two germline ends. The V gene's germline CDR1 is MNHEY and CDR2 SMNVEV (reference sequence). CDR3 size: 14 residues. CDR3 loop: CASSPGTEGTIQYF. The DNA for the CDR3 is TGTGCCAGCAGTCCCGGGACCGAGGGTACCATTCAGTACTTC.

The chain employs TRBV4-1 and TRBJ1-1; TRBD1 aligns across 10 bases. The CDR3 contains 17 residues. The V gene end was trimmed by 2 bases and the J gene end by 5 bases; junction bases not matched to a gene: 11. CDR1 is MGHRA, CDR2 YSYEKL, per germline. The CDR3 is CASSQRAFRTGGTEAFF. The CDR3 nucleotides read TGCGCCAGCAGCCAAAGGGCTTTTCGGACAGGGGGGACTGAAGCTTTCTTT.

CDR3 nucleotides: TGCAGTGCTAGAGCCGGGACAGGGCCCTACGAGCAGTACTTC. Encoded protein: CSARAGTGPYEQYF. The chain employs TRBV20-1 and TRBJ2-7; TRBD1 aligns across 9 bases. This CDR3 is built from 14 residues. The V gene's germline CDR1 is DFQATT and CDR2 SNEGSKA (reference sequence). The V segment lost 1 base and the J segment 2 bases; nucleotides outside the gene matches: 3.

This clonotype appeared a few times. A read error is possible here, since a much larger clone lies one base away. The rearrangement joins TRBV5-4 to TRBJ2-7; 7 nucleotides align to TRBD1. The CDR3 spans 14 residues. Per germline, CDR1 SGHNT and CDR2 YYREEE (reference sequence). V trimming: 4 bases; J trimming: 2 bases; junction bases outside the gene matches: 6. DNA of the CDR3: TGTGCCAGCAGCCCCCGGGACAGAACCTACGAGCAGTACTTC. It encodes CASSPRDRTYEQYF.

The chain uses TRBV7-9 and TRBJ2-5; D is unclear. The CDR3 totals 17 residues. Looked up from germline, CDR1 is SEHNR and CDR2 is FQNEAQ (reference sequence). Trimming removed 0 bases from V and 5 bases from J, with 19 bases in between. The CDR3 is CASSLAWNPEGHETQYF. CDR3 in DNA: TGTGCCAGCAGCTTAGCATGGAACCCCGAAGGCCACGAGACCCAGTACTTC. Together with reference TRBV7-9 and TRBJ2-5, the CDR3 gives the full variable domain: DTGVSQNPRHKITKRGQNVTFRCDPISEHNRLYWYRQTLGQGPEFLTYFQNEAQLEKSRLLSDRFSAERPKGSFSTLEIQRTEQGDSAMYLCASSLAWNPEGHETQYFGPGTRLLVL.

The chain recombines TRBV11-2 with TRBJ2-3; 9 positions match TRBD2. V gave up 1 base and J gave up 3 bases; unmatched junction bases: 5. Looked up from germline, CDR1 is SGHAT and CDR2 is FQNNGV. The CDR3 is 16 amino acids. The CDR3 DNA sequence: TGTGCCAGCAGCTTAGTCTCCCTAGCGGGGACAGATACGCAGTATTTT. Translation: CASSLVSLAGTDTQYF.

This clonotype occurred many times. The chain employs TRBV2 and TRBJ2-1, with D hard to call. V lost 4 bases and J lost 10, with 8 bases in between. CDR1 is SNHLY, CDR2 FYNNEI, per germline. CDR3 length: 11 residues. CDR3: CASSAMGEQFF. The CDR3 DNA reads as TGTGCCAGCAGTGCCATGGGCGAGCAGTTCTTC.

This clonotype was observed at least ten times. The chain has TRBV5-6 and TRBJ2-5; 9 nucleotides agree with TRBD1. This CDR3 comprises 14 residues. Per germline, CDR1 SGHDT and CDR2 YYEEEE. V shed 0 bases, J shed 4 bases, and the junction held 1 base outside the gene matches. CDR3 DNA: TGTGCCAGCAGCTTGGGGACAGGGGTAGAGACCCAGTACTTC. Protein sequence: CASSLGTGVETQYF.

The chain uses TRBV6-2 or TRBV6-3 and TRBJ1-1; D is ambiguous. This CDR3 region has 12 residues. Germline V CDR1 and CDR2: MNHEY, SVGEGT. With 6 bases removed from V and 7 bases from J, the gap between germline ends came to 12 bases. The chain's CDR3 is CASSERRSEAFF. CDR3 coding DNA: TGTGCCAGCAGCGAACGACGGAGTGAAGCTTTCTTT.

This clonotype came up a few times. The CDR3 protein is CASSLRTELSNQPQHF. In DNA, the CDR3 is TGTGCCAGCAGCCTCAGGACAGAGCTGAGCAATCAGCCCCAGCATTTT. The V gene is TRBV3-1, the J gene TRBJ1-5, with a tentative D call TRBD1 (6 bases). Deletions cut 4 bases from V and 1 base from J, with 14 bases between. Germline CDR1 is LGHDT and CDR2 is YNNKEL (reference sequence). This CDR3 has 16 residues. The full variable domain, its missing parts supplied by reference TRBV3-1 and TRBJ1-5, is DTAVSQTPKYLVTQMGNDKSIKCEQNLGHDTMYWYKQDSKKFLKIMFSYNNKELIINETVPNRFSPKSPDKAHLNLHINSLELGDSAVYFCASSLRTELSNQPQHFGDGTRLSIL.

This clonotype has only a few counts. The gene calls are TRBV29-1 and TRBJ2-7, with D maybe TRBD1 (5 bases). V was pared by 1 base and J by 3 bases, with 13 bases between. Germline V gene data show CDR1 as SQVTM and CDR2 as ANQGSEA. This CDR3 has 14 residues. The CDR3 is CSVEGRAGHYEQYF. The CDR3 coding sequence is TGCAGCGTTGAAGGTAGGGCAGGGCACTACGAGCAGTACTTC.

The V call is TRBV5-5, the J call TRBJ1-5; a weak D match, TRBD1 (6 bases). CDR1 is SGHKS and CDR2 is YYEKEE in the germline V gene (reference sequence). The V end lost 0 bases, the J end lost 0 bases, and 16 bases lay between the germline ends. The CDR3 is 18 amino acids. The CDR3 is CASSLGGARRVSNQPQHF. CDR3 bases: TGTGCCAGCAGCTTGGGGGGGGCTCGGAGGGTTAGCAATCAGCCCCAGCATTTT.